This entry features one T cell receptor beta chain sequence. Original handling: The assay estimated nucleated cells by amplifying reference gene primers. Only in-frame clones appear in the TCRdb table, and some are missing; sequencing was by immunoSEQ multiplex PCR. V and J calls and clone size are those listed in that table; D and trimming were worked out from the DNA. The sample includes under 70,000 clones, around 90% of them seen just once. This entry is derived from a study of blood T cell repertoires in COVID-19. Study-wide context: The United States, Italy and Spain were the sources of the acute and convalescent COVID-19 samples.

Trimming pared 5 bases from V and 0 bases from J, leaving 7 bases between. This CDR3 contains 13 residues. Germline lookup yields CDR1 SGHVS and CDR2 FQNEAQ. The chain joins TRBV7-8 to TRBJ1-1; no firm D call. Material for sequencing was peripheral blood. The origin of this receptor is a human donor with active COVID-19. The donor label of this sample is uncertain. The CDR3 coding sequence is TGTGCCAGCAGCCCAGCCATGAACACTGAAGCTTTCTTT. It yields the protein CASSPAMNTEAFF.